These 3 T cell receptor beta chains share one sample of origin, sequenced in a study of blood T cell repertoires in COVID-19. TCRdb keeps only in-frame clones here, not all; method: immunoSEQ multiplex PCR. The data show 110,000 to 150,000 clones, around four fifths seen once. Source material: PBMCs or T cells enriched from blood (not recorded which). The receptors come from a woman in her forties who had recovered from COVID-19.

This clone was seen more than once but under ten times. V gene TRBV5-1 combines with J gene TRBJ1-4, with no clear D. The CDR3 runs 13 residues. The V and J ends lost 2 bases and 8 bases respectively, with 10 bases between them. Germline V gene sequence: CDR1 SGHRS, CDR2 YFSETQ. The CDR3 is CASSLATEEKLFF. The CDR3 DNA reads TGCGCCAGCAGCTTAGCAACGGAGGAAAAACTGTTTTTT. The full variable domain, rest sourced from reference TRBV5-1 and TRBJ1-4, is KAGVTQTPRYLIKTRGQQVTLSCSPISGHRSVSWYQQTPGQGLQFLFEYFSETQRNKGNFPGRFSGRQFSNSRSEMNVSTLELGDSALYLCASSLATEEKLFFGSGTQLSVL.

The gene calls are TRBV4-1 and TRBJ1-3, with a possible D match to TRBD1 (5 bases). The CDR3 totals 16 residues. Germline V gene lookup returns CDR1 MGHRA and CDR2 YSYEKL. Deletions cut 0 bases from V and 1 base from J, with 10 bases between. This CDR3 is CASSQDTRVSGNTIYF. In DNA, the CDR3 is TGCGCCAGCAGCCAAGACACCAGGGTATCTGGAAACACCATATATTTT.

The J gene is TRBJ2-7, the V gene TRBV29-1; no definite D call. The CDR3 extends over 13 amino acids. Per the germline V gene, CDR1 is SQVTM and CDR2 is ANQGSEA. V was pared by 6 bases and J by 0 bases, with 12 bases between. The CDR3 DNA is TGCAGCGTAGTGGTCCGGAGCTCCTACGAGCAGTACTTC. Amino acids: CSVVVRSSYEQYF.